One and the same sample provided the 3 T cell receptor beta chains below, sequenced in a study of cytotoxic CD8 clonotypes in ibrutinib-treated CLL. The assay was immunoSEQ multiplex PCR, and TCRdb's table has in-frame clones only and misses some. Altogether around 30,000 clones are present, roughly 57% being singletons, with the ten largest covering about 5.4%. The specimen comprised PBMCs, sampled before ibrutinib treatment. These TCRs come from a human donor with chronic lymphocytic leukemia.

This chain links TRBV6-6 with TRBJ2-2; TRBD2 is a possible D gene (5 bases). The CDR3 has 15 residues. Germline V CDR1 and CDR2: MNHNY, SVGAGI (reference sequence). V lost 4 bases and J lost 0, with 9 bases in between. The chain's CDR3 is CASSLRASNTGELFF. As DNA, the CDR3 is TGTGCCAGCAGTTTGAGGGCCTCGAACACCGGGGAGCTGTTTTTT.

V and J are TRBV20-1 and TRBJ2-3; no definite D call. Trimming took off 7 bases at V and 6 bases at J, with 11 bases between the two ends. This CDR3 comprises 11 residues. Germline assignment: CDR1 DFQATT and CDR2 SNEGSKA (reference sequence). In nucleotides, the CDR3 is TGCAGTGGGGCTCTGGGGGATACGCAGTATTTT. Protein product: CSGALGDTQYF.

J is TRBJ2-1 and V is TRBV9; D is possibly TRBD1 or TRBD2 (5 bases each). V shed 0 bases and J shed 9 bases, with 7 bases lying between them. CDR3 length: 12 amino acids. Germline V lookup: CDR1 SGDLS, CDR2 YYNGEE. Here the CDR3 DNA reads TGTGCCAGCAGCGTAGGAGGGGCTGAGCAGTTCTTC. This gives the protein CASSVGGAEQFF.